Listed below are T cell receptor beta chains from one sample, sequenced in a study of cytomegalovirus exposure and HLA in healthy donors. Only in-frame clones appear in the TCRdb table, and some are missing; sequencing was by immunoSEQ multiplex PCR. Of some 110,000 clones in the sample, less than 90% are singletons; the top ten hold 4% to 5.5%. Sequencing was performed on PBMCs. These receptors all stem from a man aged 18 to 29 in good health and CMV-seropositive. CDR3s include the opening cysteine and the closing phenylalanine or tryptophan. The order of the fields is D gene, V gene, clone size, J gene, CDR3 DNA, CDR3 protein. A D gene is named only where the DNA matches it firmly. Only some rows state a clone size, as once, few, many or a class for expanded clones.

NA	TRBV10-3	NA	TRBJ2-2	TGTGCCATCAGTGTTGGGGCCTCGAGCACCGGGGAGCTGTTTTTT	CAISVGASSTGELFF
NA	TRBV4-2	few	TRBJ2-7	TGTGCCAGCAGTCCAGCGAGAGAGCCCTACGAGCAGTACTTC	CASSPAREPYEQYF
TRBD1	TRBV11-1	NA	TRBJ1-5	TGTGCCAGCAGTCCCAGGGGGCCTAGCAATCAGCCCCAGCATTTT	CASSPRGPSNQPQHF
NA	TRBV4-2	NA	TRBJ1-1	TGTGCCAGCAGCCAAGGAAGAGGCGGGGCTAGCACTGAAGCTTTCTTT	CASSQGRGGASTEAFF
NA	TRBV10-3	NA	TRBJ1-1	TGTGCCATCAGTGGTCGGGGGTCCTCTTGGGGCACTGAAGCTTTCTTT	CAISGRGSSWGTEAFF
TRBD1	TRBV4-1	NA	TRBJ1-5	TGCGCCAGCAGCCAGGCACAGGGGTCAGATCAGCCCCAGCATTTT	CASSQAQGSDQPQHF
NA	TRBV5-4	NA	TRBJ1-5	TGTGCCAGCAGCGGGGGACCAGGGGAGAATAATCAGCCCCAGCATTTT	CASSGGPGENNQPQHF
TRBD2	TRBV11-2	NA	TRBJ2-7	TGTGCCAGCAGCCCCCGGGAGGGAGGTCCAGCCTCCTACGAGCAGTACTTC	CASSPREGGPASYEQYF
NA	TRBV29-1	NA	TRBJ1-3	TGCAGCGTTGGGCCCCCCGAGACAGGTTGCTCTGGAAACACCATATATTTT	CSVGPPETGCSGNTIYF
NA	TRBV5-1	NA	TRBJ1-2	TGCGCCAGCAGCCGCGAAGAACCTAACTATGGCTACACCTTC	CASSREEPNYGYTF
NA	TRBV14	once	TRBJ2-3	TGTGCCAGCAGCCAAGATCTGAGCTACTACACAGATACGCAGTATTTT	CASSQDLSYYTDTQYF
TRBD2	TRBV6-4	few	TRBJ2-1	TGTGCCAGCAGTGAGGGCGGGGGGGCATCGAATGAGCAGTTCTTC	CASSEGGGASNEQFF
NA	TRBV5-1	NA	TRBJ2-1	TGCGCCAGCAGCTCGGCGCCGCCGGGCAATGAGCAGTTCTTC	CASSSAPPGNEQFF
NA	TRBV4-3	NA	TRBJ1-1	TGCGCCAGCAGCCAAGCCCCAGGGCGCATGAACACTGAAGCTTTCTTT	CASSQAPGRMNTEAFF
TRBD1	TRBV6-5	NA	TRBJ1-1	TGTGCCAGCAGTCCCCGACAGGGTGGCACTGAAGCTTTCTTT	CASSPRQGGTEAFF
TRBD1	TRBV11-2	once	TRBJ2-7	TGTGCCAGCAGCTTAGTCCCAAGGGGGCCAAGGCTGTACGAGCAGTACTTC	CASSLVPRGPRLYEQYF
NA	TRBV10-3	NA	TRBJ2-7	TGTGCCATCAGTGATTTGTCGAGCTCCTACGAGCAGTACTTC	CAISDLSSSYEQYF
TRBD1	TRBV18	NA	TRBJ2-3	TGTGCCAGCTCACCAGACAGGGCTGCGGGTACGCAGTATTTT	CASSPDRAAGTQYF
NA	TRBV28	NA	TRBJ2-7	TGTGCCAGCAGTTCACAAGGGGGGGGAAGATCCTACGAGCAGTACTTC	CASSSQGGGRSYEQYF
TRBD1	TRBV4-3	NA	TRBJ1-2	TGCGCCAGCAGCCCCGCCACAGGGGTTAGCCCTAACTATGGCTACACCTTC	CASSPATGVSPNYGYTF
TRBD1	TRBV7-9	NA	TRBJ2-7	TGTGCCAGCAGCTCACCGACGGGACAGGTCACCAACCGATTCTACGAGCAGTACTTC	CASSSPTGQVTNRFYEQYF
NA	TRBV5-4	NA	TRBJ2-7	TGTGCCAGCAGCTTGTTGGGCAGAACCTACGAGCAGTACTTC	CASSLLGRTYEQYF
NA	TRBV6-5	NA	TRBJ2-5	TGTGCCAGCGGGACATTTCCACGGGAGACCCAGTACTTC	CASGTFPRETQYF
NA	TRBV6-1	NA	TRBJ1-2	TGTGCCAGCACAAATGCGCCGGGGGGCTACACCTTC	CASTNAPGGYTF
TRBD1	TRBV7-2	NA	TRBJ1-2	TGTGCCAGCAGCGTAGGGACAGGGAACTATGGCTACACCTTC	CASSVGTGNYGYTF
NA	TRBV6-1	NA	TRBJ2-1	TGTGCCAGCAGTGAAGAGTTGCGCTACAATGAGCAGTTCTTC	CASSEELRYNEQFF
TRBD1	TRBV15	NA	TRBJ1-6	TGTGCCACCAGCGCCCCCGGGACAGCAGATTCACCCCTCCACTTT	CATSAPGTADSPLHF
TRBD1	TRBV28	once	TRBJ1-2	TGTGCCAGCAGCTCCGGGACAGACCTGTATGGCTACACCTTC	CASSSGTDLYGYTF
TRBD1	TRBV10-3	NA	TRBJ1-2	TGTGCCATCAGCCCCTTCGCCGTAGGGTTGGGACAGAACTATGGCTACACCTTC	CAISPFAVGLGQNYGYTF
TRBD1	TRBV27	NA	TRBJ1-4	TGTGCCAGCAGTTTAACGGGACAGGGGACTGAAAAACTGTTTTTT	CASSLTGQGTEKLFF
NA	TRBV2	NA	TRBJ2-4	TGTGCCAGCATCGAAGGGCAGGGGACTATAAACATTCAGTACTTC	CASIEGQGTINIQYF
TRBD1	TRBV4-2	NA	TRBJ2-5	TGTGCCAGCAGCCAGCCGGGGACAGGGGACGAAGAGACCCAGTACTTC	CASSQPGTGDEETQYF
NA	TRBV4-1	NA	TRBJ2-3	TGCGCCAGCAGCCTAGAGTTGGGCGCCACTAGCACAGATACGCAGTATTTT	CASSLELGATSTDTQYF
NA	TRBV18	once	TRBJ1-4	TGTGCCAGCTCCGGACAAATTAATGAAAAACTGTTTTTT	CASSGQINEKLFF
NA	TRBV10-2	NA	TRBJ1-5	TGCGCCAGCAGTGAGTCTAGCCCCAATCAGCCCCAGCATTTT	CASSESSPNQPQHF
NA	TRBV27	NA	TRBJ1-2	TGTGCCAGCAGTTTCGGAGGGGGGGATGGCTACACCTTC	CASSFGGGDGYTF
NA	TRBV19	NA	TRBJ1-1	TGTGCCAGTAGTTACAGGGACGTAAGTGAAGCTTTCTTT	CASSYRDVSEAFF
TRBD1	TRBV29-1	NA	TRBJ2-5	TGCAGCGTTGTGAGACAGGGGGGAGAGACCCAGTACTTC	CSVVRQGGETQYF
TRBD1	TRBV5-1	NA	TRBJ1-1	TGCGCCAGCAGCCCAAAGACAGGGGGCACTGAAGCTTTCTTT	CASSPKTGGTEAFF
NA	TRBV28	NA	TRBJ1-4	TGTGCCAGCATTAAGGGGGGGCCGGGTGAAAAACTGTTTTTT	CASIKGGPGEKLFF
NA	TRBV7-2	NA	TRBJ2-7	TGTGCCAGCAGCTTAGTAACAGGAATAACCTACGAGCAGTACTTC	CASSLVTGITYEQYF
NA	TRBV15	NA	TRBJ2-1	TGTGCCACCAGCAGACCTAGAGTCAGCCATGAGCAGTTCTTC	CATSRPRVSHEQFF
TRBD1	TRBV5-1	NA	TRBJ1-2	TGCGCCTGCCGTCTGGGACAGGGGCAAGACTATGGCTACACCTTC	CACRLGQGQDYGYTF
NA	TRBV6-7	NA	TRBJ1-6	TGTGCCAGGCCGGGGGGGGAGGGACACCATTCTTTT	CARPGGEGHHSF
TRBD1	TRBV11-2	NA	TRBJ2-5	TGTGCCAGCAGCTTAGAAAGGGGGCGGCAGGGGACCCAGTACTTC	CASSLERGRQGTQYF
TRBD1	TRBV30	NA	TRBJ1-2	TGTGCCTGGAGTAGCCGGGACAGGGGCCCTTACTATGGCTACACCTTC	CAWSSRDRGPYYGYTF
TRBD1	TRBV28	NA	TRBJ2-3	TGTGCCAGCAGTTTCAGGGGGATCACAGATACGCAGTATTTT	CASSFRGITDTQYF
NA	TRBV10-2	NA	TRBJ2-1	TGCGCCAGCAGTGAGATAAGGGCGGGAGAGCAGTTCTTC	CASSEIRAGEQFF
TRBD1	TRBV6-6	NA	TRBJ1-4	TGTGCCAGCAGATTCGGACAGGCGAATGAAAAACTGTTTTTT	CASRFGQANEKLFF
NA	TRBV10-3	NA	TRBJ1-2	TGTGCCATCAGTGAGTATCCAGGGCTTGGCTACACCTTC	CAISEYPGLGYTF
NA	TRBV5-4	NA	TRBJ1-1	TGTGCCAGCAGCTTGGGGGGAGCCATAAGACGCTCTAGACTTAATAATGAAGCTTTCTTT	CASSLGGAIRRSRLNNEAFF
TRBD2	TRBV27	few	TRBJ2-5	TGTGCCAGCAGTTCAGGACTAGCGGGGGCAGAGACCCAGTACTTC	CASSSGLAGAETQYF
NA	TRBV10-2	NA	TRBJ1-5	TGCGCCAGCAGTGAGTCGACGGGTGGCAGCAATCAGCCCCAGCATTTT	CASSESTGGSNQPQHF
TRBD1	TRBV9	NA	TRBJ2-5	TGTGCCAGCAGCACTTCGGGGACAGCCCAAGAGACCCAGTACTTC	CASSTSGTAQETQYF
TRBD2	TRBV10-3	NA	TRBJ2-5	TGTGCCATCAGGCCTAGCGGGGGGGTTCAAGAGACCCAGTACTTC	CAIRPSGGVQETQYF